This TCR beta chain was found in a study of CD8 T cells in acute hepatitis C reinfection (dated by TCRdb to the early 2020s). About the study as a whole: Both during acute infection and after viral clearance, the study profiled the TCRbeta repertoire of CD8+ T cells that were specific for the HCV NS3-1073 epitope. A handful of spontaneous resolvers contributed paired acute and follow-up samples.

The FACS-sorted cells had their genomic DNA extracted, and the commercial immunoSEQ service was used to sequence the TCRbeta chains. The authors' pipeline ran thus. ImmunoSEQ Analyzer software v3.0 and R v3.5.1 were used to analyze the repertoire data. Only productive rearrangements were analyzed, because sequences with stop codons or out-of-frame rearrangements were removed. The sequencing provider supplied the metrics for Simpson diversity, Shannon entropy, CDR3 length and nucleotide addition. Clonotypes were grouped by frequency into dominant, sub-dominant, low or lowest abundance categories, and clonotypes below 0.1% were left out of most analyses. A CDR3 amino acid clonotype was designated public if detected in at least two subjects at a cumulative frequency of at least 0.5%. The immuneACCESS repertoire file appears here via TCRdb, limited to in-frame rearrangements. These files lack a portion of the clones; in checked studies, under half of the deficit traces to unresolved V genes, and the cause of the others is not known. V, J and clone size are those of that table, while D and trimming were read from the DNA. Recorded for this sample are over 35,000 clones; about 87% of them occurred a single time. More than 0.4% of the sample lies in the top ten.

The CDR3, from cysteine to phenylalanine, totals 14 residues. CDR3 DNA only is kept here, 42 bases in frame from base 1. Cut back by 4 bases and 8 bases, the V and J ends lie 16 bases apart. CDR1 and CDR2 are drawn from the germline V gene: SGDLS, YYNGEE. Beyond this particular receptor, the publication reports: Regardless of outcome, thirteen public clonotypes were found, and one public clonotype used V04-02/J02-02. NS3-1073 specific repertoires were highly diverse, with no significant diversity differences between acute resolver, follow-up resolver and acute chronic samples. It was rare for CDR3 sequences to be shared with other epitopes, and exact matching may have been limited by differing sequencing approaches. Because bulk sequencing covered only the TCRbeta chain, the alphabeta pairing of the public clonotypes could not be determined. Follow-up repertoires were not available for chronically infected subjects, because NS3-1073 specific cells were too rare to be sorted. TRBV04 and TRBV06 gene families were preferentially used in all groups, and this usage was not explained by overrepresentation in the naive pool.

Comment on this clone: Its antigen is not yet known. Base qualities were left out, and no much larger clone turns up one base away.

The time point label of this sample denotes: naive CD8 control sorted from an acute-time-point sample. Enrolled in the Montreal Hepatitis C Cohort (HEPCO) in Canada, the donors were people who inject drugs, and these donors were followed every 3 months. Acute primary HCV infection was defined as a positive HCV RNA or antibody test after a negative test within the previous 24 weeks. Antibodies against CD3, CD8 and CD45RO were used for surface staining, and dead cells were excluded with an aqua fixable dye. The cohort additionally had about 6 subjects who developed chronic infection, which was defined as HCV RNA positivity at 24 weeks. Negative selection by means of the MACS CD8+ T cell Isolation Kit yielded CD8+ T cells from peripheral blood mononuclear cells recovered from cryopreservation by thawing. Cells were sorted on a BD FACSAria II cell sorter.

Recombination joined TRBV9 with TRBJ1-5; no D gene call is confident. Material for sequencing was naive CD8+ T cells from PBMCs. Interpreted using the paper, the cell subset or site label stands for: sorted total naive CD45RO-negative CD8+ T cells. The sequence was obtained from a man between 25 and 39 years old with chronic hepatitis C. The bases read TGTGCCAGCAGCCCCCACTCAACCCCGGAGCCCCAGCATTTT. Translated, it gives CASSPHSTPEPQHF.